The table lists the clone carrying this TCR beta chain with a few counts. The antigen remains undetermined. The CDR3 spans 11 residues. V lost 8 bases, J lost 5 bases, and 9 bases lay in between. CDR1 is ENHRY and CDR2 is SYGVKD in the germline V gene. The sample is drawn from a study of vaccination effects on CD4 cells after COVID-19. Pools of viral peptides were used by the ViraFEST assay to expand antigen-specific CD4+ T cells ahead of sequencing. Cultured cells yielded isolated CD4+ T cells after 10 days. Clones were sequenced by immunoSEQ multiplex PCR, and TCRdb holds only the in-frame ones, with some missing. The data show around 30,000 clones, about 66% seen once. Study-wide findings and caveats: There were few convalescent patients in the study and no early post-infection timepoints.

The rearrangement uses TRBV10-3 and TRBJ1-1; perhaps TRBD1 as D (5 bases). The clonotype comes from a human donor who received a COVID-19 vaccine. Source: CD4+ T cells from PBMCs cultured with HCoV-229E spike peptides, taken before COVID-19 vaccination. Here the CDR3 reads CAIGGETEAFF. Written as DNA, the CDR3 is TGTGCCATCGGGGGGGAGACTGAAGCTTTCTTT.